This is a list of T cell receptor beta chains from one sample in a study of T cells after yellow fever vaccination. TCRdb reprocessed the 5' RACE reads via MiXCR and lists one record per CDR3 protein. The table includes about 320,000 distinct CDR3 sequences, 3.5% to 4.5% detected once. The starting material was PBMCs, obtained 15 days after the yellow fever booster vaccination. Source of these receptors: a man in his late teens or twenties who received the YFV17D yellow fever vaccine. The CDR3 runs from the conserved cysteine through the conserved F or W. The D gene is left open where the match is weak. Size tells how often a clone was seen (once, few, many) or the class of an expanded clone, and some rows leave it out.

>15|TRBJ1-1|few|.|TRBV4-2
TGTGCCAGCAGCCAAGAGACGGGGGGGCGCACTGAAGCTTTCTTT
CASSQETGGRTEAFF
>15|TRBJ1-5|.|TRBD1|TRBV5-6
TGTGCCAGCAGCTTCAGGGACAGGGGGCCTCAGCCCCAGCATTTT
CASSFRDRGPQPQHF
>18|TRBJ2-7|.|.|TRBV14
TGTGCCAGCAGCCGGAACAAAAAGACAGGCCCGTCCATCTACGAGCAGTACTTC
CASSRNKKTGPSIYEQYF
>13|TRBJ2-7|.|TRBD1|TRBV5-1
TGCGCCAGCAGACGACAGGGACGGTACGAGCAGTACTTC
CASRRQGRYEQYF
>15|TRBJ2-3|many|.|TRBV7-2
TGTGCCAGCAGCTTAGTGCTAGCTAGCACAGATACGCAGTATTTT
CASSLVLASTDTQYF
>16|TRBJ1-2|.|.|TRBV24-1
TGTGCCACCAGTGATTCCCCCGGGAGGGGGAAGTATGGCTACACCTTC
CATSDSPGRGKYGYTF
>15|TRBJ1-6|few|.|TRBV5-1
TGCGCCAGCAGCTCCTTGACAGACCATAATTCACCCCTCCACTTT
CASSSLTDHNSPLHF
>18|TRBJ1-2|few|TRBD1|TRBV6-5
TGTGCCAGCAGTGATATCACAGGGGCCTATAGATCGGGCTATGGCTACACCTTC
CASSDITGAYRSGYGYTF
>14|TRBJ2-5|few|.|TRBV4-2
TGTGCCAGCAGCCCGAGATGGGACCTAGAGACCCAGTACTTC
CASSPRWDLETQYF
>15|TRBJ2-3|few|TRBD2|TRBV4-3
TGCGCCAGCAGCCAAGCCGGGGGGGGAGCAGATACGCAGTATTTT
CASSQAGGGADTQYF
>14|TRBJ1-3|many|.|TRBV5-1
TGCGCCAGCAGCTTGGGGGACCCTCGAAACACCATATATTTT
CASSLGDPRNTIYF
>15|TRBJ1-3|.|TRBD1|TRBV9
TGTGCCAGCAGACCGGGGACAGGACCTGGAAACACCATATATTTT
CASRPGTGPGNTIYF
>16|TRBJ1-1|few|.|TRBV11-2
TGTGCCAGCAGCTTAACAGGGAATAGCTTGAACACTGAAGCTTTCTTT
CASSLTGNSLNTEAFF
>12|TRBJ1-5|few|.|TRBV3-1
TGTGCCAGCAGCCAAGGCAGTCAGCCCCAGCATTTT
CASSQGSQPQHF
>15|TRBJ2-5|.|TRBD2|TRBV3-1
TGTGCCAGCAGCCAAATGGCCCAGCGGGGAGAGACCCAGTACTTC
CASSQMAQRGETQYF
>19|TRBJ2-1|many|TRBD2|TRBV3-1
TGTGCCAGCAGCCAAGATATCAGGGAGACTAGCGAGTTCTACAATGAGCAGTTCTTC
CASSQDIRETSEFYNEQFF
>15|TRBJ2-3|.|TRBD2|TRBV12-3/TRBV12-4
TGTGCCAGCACCTTGGGACTAGCGGGGGCAGATACGCAGTATTTT
CASTLGLAGADTQYF
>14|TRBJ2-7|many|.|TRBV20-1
TGCAGTGCTAGATACCGGGACGCTCCCTACGAGCAGTACTTC
CSARYRDAPYEQYF
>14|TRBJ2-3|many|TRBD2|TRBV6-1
TGTGCCAGCAGTGGTAGCGGGGACACAGATACGCAGTATTTT
CASSGSGDTDTQYF
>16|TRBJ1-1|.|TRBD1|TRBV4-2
TGTGCCAGCAGCCCGTTGGGGAGACAGGGGGACACTGAAGCTTTCTTT
CASSPLGRQGDTEAFF
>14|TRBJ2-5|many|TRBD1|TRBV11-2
TGTGCCAGCAGCGAATGGACAGGGTTTGAGACCCAGTACTTC
CASSEWTGFETQYF
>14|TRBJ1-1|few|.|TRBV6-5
TGTGCCAGCAGTTTGCGGGGGACCGACACTGAAGCTTTCTTT
CASSLRGTDTEAFF
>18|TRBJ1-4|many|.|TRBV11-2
TGTGCCAGCAGCTTGGGTCTCGGGGGTGGCCGGCTGGGTGAAAAACTGTTTTTT
CASSLGLGGGRLGEKLFF
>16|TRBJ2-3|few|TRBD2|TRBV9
TGTGCCAGCAGCGTAGGTACTAGCGGGAACACAGATACGCAGTATTTT
CASSVGTSGNTDTQYF
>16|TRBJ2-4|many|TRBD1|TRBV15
TGTGCCACCAGCAGTGGACAGGGGGCCTCCAAAAACATTCAGTACTTC
CATSSGQGASKNIQYF
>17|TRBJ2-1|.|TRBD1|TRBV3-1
TGTGCCAGCAGCCAAGATCTTGGGACAGTCGCCTACAATGAGCAGTTCTTC
CASSQDLGTVAYNEQFF
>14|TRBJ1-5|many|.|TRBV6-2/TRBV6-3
TGTGCCAGCAGTTACTCGACCGGGTTTAGGGCCCAGCATTTT
CASSYSTGFRAQHF
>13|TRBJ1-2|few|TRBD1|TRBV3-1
TGTGCCAGCAGCATCCGGGACAGGGTAGTCTCCACCTTC
CASSIRDRVVSTF